This T cell receptor (beta chain) was captured in a study of blood T cell repertoires in COVID-19. The assay was immunoSEQ multiplex PCR, and TCRdb's table has in-frame clones only and misses some. The data contain 200,000 to 250,000 clones, 82% of them singletons. Losses at the gene ends were 8 bases for V and 8 bases for J; bases not matched to a gene: 12. The CDR3 is 14 residues long. Germline loops: CDR1 MNHEY, CDR2 SVGAGI. Sequencing was performed on peripheral blood. This clonotype was sampled from a woman aged 70-85 years with acute or convalescent COVID-19. The rearrangement uses TRBV6-5 and TRBJ1-2; TRBD1 aligns across 9 bases. CDR3 sequence: CASWSLGQGGGYTF. The CDR3 DNA reads as TGTGCCAGCTGGAGTCTGGGACAGGGAGGAGGCTACACCTTC.